This T cell receptor (beta chain) derives from a study of blood T cell repertoires in COVID-19. For the study at large: Acute and convalescent COVID-19 specimens originated in the United States, Italy and Spain. In each case, the material was cDNA or gDNA derived from T cells, B-cell-depleted T cells, or PBMCs.

In the authors' workflow: Estimation of nucleated cell counts was performed using reference gene primer amplification. Sequencing used immunoSEQ multiplex PCR; TCRdb keeps in-frame clones, though not all of them. The DNA gave D and trimming, while V, J and clone size come from that table. The sample lists fewer than 85,000 clones; about 88% were seen once. V lost 8 bases and J 7 bases, leaving 12 bases between the germline ends. CDR1 and CDR2 (germline): LNHDA, SQIVND (reference sequence). CDR3 length: 12 residues. The specimen sequenced was peripheral blood. This TCR was sampled from a human donor in a cohort sampled during active COVID-19. J is TRBJ2-1 and V is TRBV19, with a weak D call TRBD2 (5 bases). The CDR3 loop reads CASLSSVNEQFF. The CDR3 DNA reads TGTGCCAGTTTGAGTAGCGTGAATGAGCAGTTCTTC.